These 16 T cell receptor beta chains share one sample of origin, sequenced in a study of blood T cell repertoires in COVID-19. Assay: immunoSEQ multiplex PCR; the TCRdb copy retains only in-frame clones and omits some. The table includes roughly 400,000 clones, approximately 91% detected once. The sequenced sample was PBMCs or T cells enriched from blood (not recorded which). These receptors all come from a woman between 40 and 55 years old with acute COVID-19.

This clone has just one count. This chain links TRBV27 with TRBJ2-2; D perhaps matches TRBD2 (7 bases). The V and J ends lost 5 bases and 3 bases respectively, with 16 bases between them. Germline loops: CDR1 MNHEY, CDR2 SMNVEV (reference sequence). The CDR3 runs 16 residues. The CDR3 is CASSPWGGAHTGELFF. CDR3 nucleotides: TGTGCCAGCAGTCCCTGGGGGGGCGCGCACACCGGGGAGCTGTTTTTT.

The rearrangement uses TRBV9 and TRBJ2-6; D is possibly TRBD1 (5 bases). V gave up 0 bases and J gave up 2 bases, with 6 bases separating them. Germline CDR1 is SGDLS and CDR2 is YYNGEE. There are 15 residues in the CDR3. The CDR3 coding sequence is TGTGCCAGCAGCGTAGAGGGGACTGGGGCCAACGTCCTGACTTTC. Translating it yields CASSVEGTGANVLTF.

This chain links TRBV5-6 with TRBJ2-5; D might be TRBD1 (6 bases). V shed 1 base and J shed 4 bases, with 8 bases lying between them. There are 13 residues in the CDR3. The germline gives CDR1 SGHDT, CDR2 YYEEEE. CDR3 sequence: CASSLNRAETQYF. The CDR3 coding sequence is TGTGCCAGCAGCTTGAACAGGGCAGAGACCCAGTACTTC. Full variable domain (missing parts from reference TRBV5-6 and TRBJ2-5): DAGVTQSPTHLIKTRGQQVTLRCSPKSGHDTVSWYQQALGQGPQFIFQYYEEEERQRGNFPDRFSGHQFPNYSSELNVNALLLGDSALYLCASSLNRAETQYFGPGTRLLVL.

The J gene is TRBJ1-1, the V gene TRBV19; D ambiguous. The germline V gene has CDR1 LNHDA and CDR2 SQIVND (reference sequence). Trimming took off 7 bases at V and 4 bases at J, with 13 bases between the two ends. There are 13 residues in the CDR3. The CDR3 here is CASMWDRGTEAFF. DNA of the CDR3: TGTGCCAGTATGTGGGATCGGGGCACTGAAGCTTTCTTT.

The V and J genes are TRBV12-3 or TRBV12-4 and TRBJ2-1; D is perhaps TRBD1 (5 bases). The CDR3 extends over 12 amino acids. Trimming left V 6 bases short and J 11 bases short, with 14 bases between. DNA for the CDR3: TGTGCCAGCAGGCCCTCAGGGTACAAGCAGTTCTTC. Its translation: CASRPSGYKQFF.

V usage is TRBV30 and J usage is TRBJ2-7; 7 positions match TRBD1. The CDR3 is 11 residues long. J gave up 6 bases and V 4 bases, and 3 bases lay outside the gene matches. Looked up from germline, CDR1 is GTSNPN and CDR2 is SVGIG (reference sequence). Written as DNA, the CDR3 is TGTGCCTGGACAAACAGGGGCGAGCAGTACTTC. Translating gives CAWTNRGEQYF.

V and J are TRBV5-1 and TRBJ1-2; D is ambiguous. Germline CDR1 reads SGHRS; CDR2 reads YFSETQ. The CDR3 totals 14 residues. Between the trimmed V and J ends, which lost 4 bases and 4 bases, there was a span of 14 bases. The CDR3 region has the DNA TGCGCCAGCAGCGGGCCCGATTATTCCTATGGCTACACCTTC. Its translation is CASSGPDYSYGYTF.

This chain connects TRBV19 to TRBJ1-5, with D hard to call. CDR3 length: 11 amino acids. Between the trimmed V and J ends, which lost 2 bases and 16 bases, there was a span of 12 bases. CDR1 is LNHDA and CDR2 is SQIVND in the germline V gene (reference sequence). The DNA for the CDR3 is TGTGCCAGTAGTATAACTGGCAGGTACCATTTT. The encoded protein is CASSITGRYHF. Full variable domain (remainder filled in from reference TRBV19 and TRBJ1-5): DGGITQSPKYLFRKEGQNVTLSCEQNLNHDAMYWYRQDPGQGLRLIYYSQIVNDFQKGDIAEGYSVSREKKESFPLTVTSAQKNPTAFYLCASSITGRYHFGDGTRLSIL.

This chain joins TRBV7-9 and TRBJ2-5, with 15 positions matching TRBD2. The germline gives CDR1 SEHNR, CDR2 FQNEAQ (reference sequence). The CDR3 runs 16 residues. Trimming cost V 6 bases and J 5 bases; bases outside gene matches: 7. The CDR3 loop reads CASRRTSGGAKETQYF. The CDR3 DNA reads TGTGCCAGCAGAAGGACTAGCGGGGGGGCGAAGGAGACCCAGTACTTC.

This chain connects TRBV19 to TRBJ2-1; TRBD1 aligns across 7 bases. The J segment lost 8 bases and the V segment lost 5 bases, leaving 6 bases of the junction unmatched. Germline V gene lookup returns CDR1 LNHDA and CDR2 SQIVND (reference sequence). The CDR3 has 13 amino acids. The DNA of the CDR3 is TGTGCCAGTAGTCATACAGGGGACGATGAGCAGTTCTTC. Amino acid sequence: CASSHTGDDEQFF.

This clone was counted a single time. J is TRBJ2-1 and V is TRBV5-1, with 10 bases matching TRBD2. This CDR3 is 18 amino acids long. V gave up 3 bases and J gave up 8 bases; unmatched junction bases: 17. Germline V CDR1 and CDR2: SGHRS, YFSETQ. CDR3 coding DNA: TGCGCCAGCAGCTACGGACTAAGCGTTAGCGGGGGGAGGGATGAGCAGTTCTTC. It is translated as CASSYGLSVSGGRDEQFF.

This sequence joins TRBV5-6 and TRBJ1-3; 11 nucleotides align to TRBD1. The CDR3 is made up of 16 amino acids. Germline V gene sequence: CDR1 SGHDT, CDR2 YYEEEE. V lost 5 bases to trimming and J lost 1 base; unmatched junction nucleotides: 5. The CDR3 sequence is CASRTGTGGSGNTIYF. CDR3 in DNA: TGTGCCAGCAGGACCGGGACAGGGGGTTCTGGAAACACCATATATTTT.

This rearrangement joins TRBV9 to TRBJ2-2; the D is unclear. Germline CDR1 is SGDLS and CDR2 is YYNGEE. Trimming took off 3 bases at V and 4 bases at J, with 4 bases between the two ends. The CDR3 is 12 residues long. The CDR3 nucleotides are TGTGCCAGCAGCGAGAGCACCGGGGAGCTGTTTTTT. Its translation: CASSESTGELFF.

The genes are TRBV7-9 and TRBJ1-5, with D perhaps matching TRBD1 (5 bases). The ends were cut back, 7 bases at V and 0 bases at J, with 13 bases in the middle. The germline gives CDR1 SEHNR, CDR2 FQNEAQ (reference sequence). The CDR3 is 15 amino acids. CDR3: CASMAGGSSNQPQHF. The CDR3 DNA follows: TGTGCCAGCATGGCGGGGGGGTCTAGCAATCAGCCCCAGCATTTT.

V usage is TRBV5-1 and J usage is TRBJ2-3, with 11 positions matching TRBD1. The CDR3 is 18 amino acids. Germline CDR1 SGHRS, CDR2 YFSETQ. Germline trimming cut 1 base from V and 7 bases from J; bases unmatched to any gene: 14. The CDR3 nucleotides are TGCGCCAGCAGCTTGATTTCCAGCGGGACAGGGGGGTGGAATACGCAGTATTTT. Its protein product is CASSLISSGTGGWNTQYF.

This clone was seen a handful of times. This rearrangement joins TRBV30 to TRBJ1-2, with D tentatively TRBD1 (5 bases). The CDR3 covers 14 residues. Trimming left V 4 bases short and J 3 bases short, with 15 bases between. CDR1 is GTSNPN, CDR2 SVGIG, per germline (reference sequence). CDR3 sequence reads: CAWNVRRDYYGYTF. CDR3 sequence (DNA): TGTGCCTGGAATGTGCGCAGGGACTACTATGGCTACACCTTC.